Sequencing of this TCR beta chain was carried out in a study of T cell repertoires in cytomegalovirus infection. TCRdb independently ran MiXCR on the reads; one entry per CDR3 protein. Of more than 40,000 distinct CDR3 sequences listed, under 25% are singletons. Points on this clonotype: Its antigen is undetermined.

Germline CDR1 DFQATT, CDR2 SNEGSKA (reference sequence). V lost 0 bases to trimming and J lost 4 bases, with 16 bases between them. This CDR3 spans 16 amino acids. This specimen consisted of CD8+ T cells from cultured PBMCs, obtained from culture after CMV antigen stimulation. This chain uses TRBV20-1 with TRBJ2-1; D tentatively fits TRBD1 or TRBD2 (6 bases each). This receptor was taken from a human donor in good health (CMV status not recorded). Some clones in this sample may be carry-over from other donors' samples. CDR3 in DNA: TGCAGTGCTAGAGATAGGGGGGCTTACAGGTACAATGAGCAGTTCTTC. This gives the protein CSARDRGAYRYNEQFF.